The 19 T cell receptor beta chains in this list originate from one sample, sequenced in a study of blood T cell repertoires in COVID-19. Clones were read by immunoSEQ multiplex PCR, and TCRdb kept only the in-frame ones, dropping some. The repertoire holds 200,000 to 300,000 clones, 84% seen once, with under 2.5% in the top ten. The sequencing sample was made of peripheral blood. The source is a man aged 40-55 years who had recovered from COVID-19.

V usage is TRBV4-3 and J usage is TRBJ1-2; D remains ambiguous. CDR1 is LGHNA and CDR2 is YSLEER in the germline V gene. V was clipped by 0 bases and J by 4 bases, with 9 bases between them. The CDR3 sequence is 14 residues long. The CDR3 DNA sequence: TGCGCCAGCAGCCAAGATAAGCGGTCCTATGGCTACACCTTC. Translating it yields CASSQDKRSYGYTF.

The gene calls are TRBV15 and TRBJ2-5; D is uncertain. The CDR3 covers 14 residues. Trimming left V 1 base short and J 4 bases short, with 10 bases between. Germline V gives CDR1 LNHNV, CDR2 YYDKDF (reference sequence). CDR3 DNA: TGTGCCACCAGCAGAGTTGGCGGCAGAGAGACCCAGTACTTC. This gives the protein CATSRVGGRETQYF. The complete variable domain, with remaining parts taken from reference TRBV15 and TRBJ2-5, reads DAMVIQNPRYQVTQFGKPVTLSCSQTLNHNVMYWYQQKSSQAPKLLFHYYDKDFNNEADTPDNFQSRRPNTSFCFLDIRSPGLGDTAMYLCATSRVGGRETQYFGPGTRLLVL.

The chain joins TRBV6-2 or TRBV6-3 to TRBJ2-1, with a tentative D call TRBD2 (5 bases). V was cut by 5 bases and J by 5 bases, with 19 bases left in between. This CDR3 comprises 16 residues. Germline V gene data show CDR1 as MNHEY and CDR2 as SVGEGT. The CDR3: CASSGLDGTGNNEQFF. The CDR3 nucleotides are TGTGCCAGCAGTGGTCTAGACGGTACCGGGAACAATGAGCAGTTCTTC.

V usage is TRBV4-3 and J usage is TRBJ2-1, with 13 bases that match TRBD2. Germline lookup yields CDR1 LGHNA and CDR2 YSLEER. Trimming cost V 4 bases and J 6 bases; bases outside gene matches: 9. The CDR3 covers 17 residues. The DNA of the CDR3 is TGCGCCAGCAGCCGATATAGGGGGACTAGCGGGGTCAATGAGCAGTTCTTC. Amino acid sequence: CASSRYRGTSGVNEQFF.

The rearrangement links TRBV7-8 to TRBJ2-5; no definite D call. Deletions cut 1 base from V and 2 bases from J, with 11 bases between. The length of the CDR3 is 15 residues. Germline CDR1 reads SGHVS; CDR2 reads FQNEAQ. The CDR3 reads CASSLGYLRQETQYF. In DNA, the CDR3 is TGTGCCAGCAGCTTAGGATACTTGAGACAAGAGACCCAGTACTTC.

The CDR3: CASTQVKQETQYF. The CDR3 nucleotides are TGTGCCAGCACGCAGGTGAAACAAGAGACCCAGTACTTC. The chain joins TRBV2 to TRBJ2-5; no reliable D call. The CDR3 has 13 residues. The V gene's germline CDR1 is SNHLY and CDR2 FYNNEI. V was clipped by 7 bases and J by 2 bases, with 11 bases between them.

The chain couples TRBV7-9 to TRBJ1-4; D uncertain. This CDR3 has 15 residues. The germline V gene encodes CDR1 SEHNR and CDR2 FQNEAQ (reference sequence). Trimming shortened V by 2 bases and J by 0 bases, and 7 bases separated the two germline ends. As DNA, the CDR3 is TGTGCCAGCAGCTTAAAACTCGCAACTAATGAAAAACTGTTTTTT. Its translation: CASSLKLATNEKLFF.

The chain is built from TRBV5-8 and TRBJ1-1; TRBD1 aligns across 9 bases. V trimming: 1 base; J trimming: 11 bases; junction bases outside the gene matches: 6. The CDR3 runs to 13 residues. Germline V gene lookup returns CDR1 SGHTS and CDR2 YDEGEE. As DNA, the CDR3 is TGTGCCAGCAGCTTGACCGGGACAGGGAACGCTTTCTTT. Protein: CASSLTGTGNAFF.

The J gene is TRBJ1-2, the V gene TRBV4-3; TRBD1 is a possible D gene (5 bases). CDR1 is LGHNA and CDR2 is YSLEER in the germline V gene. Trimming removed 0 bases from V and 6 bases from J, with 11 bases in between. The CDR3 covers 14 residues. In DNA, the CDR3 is TGCGCCAGCAGCCAAGAGGGGGGGATTGATGGCTACACCTTC. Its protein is CASSQEGGIDGYTF.

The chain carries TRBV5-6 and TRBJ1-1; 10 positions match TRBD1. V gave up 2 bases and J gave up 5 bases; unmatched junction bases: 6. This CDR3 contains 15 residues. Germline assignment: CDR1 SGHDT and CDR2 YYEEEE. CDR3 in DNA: TGTGCCAGCAGCTTCTACGGACAGGGGGAGACTGAAGCTTTCTTT. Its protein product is CASSFYGQGETEAFF.

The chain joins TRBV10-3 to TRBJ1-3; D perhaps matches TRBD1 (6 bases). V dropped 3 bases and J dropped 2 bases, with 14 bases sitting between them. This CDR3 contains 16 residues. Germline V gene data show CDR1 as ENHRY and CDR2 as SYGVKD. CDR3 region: CAISDLTYRAGNTIYF. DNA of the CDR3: TGTGCCATCAGTGACCTCACCTACAGGGCTGGAAACACCATATATTTT.

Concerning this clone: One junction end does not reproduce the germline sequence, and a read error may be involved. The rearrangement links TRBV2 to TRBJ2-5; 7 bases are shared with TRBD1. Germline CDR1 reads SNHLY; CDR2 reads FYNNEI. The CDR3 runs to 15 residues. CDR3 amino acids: CASSGPQGSIETQYF. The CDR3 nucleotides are TGTGCCAGTAGTGGACCACAGGGGTCAATAGAGACCCAGTACTTC.

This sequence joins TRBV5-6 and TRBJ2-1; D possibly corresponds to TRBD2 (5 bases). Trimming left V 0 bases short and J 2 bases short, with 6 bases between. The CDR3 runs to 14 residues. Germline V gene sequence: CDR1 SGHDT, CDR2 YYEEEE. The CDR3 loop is CASSLGLTYNEQFF. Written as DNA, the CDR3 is TGTGCCAGCAGCTTGGGACTAACCTACAATGAGCAGTTCTTC. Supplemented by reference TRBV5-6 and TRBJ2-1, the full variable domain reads DAGVTQSPTHLIKTRGQQVTLRCSPKSGHDTVSWYQQALGQGPQFIFQYYEEEERQRGNFPDRFSGHQFPNYSSELNVNALLLGDSALYLCASSLGLTYNEQFFGPGTRLTVL.

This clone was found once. CDR3 coding DNA: TGTGCCAGCAGCTTTAACACTTTACAGGGGGATGGCTACACCTTC. Residues: CASSFNTLQGDGYTF. V gene TRBV5-4 combines with J gene TRBJ1-2; 8 bases fit TRBD1. V was clipped by 2 bases and J by 6 bases; unmatched bases: 9. The germline V gene has CDR1 SGHNT and CDR2 YYREEE (reference sequence). The CDR3 contains 15 residues. Together with reference TRBV5-4 and TRBJ1-2, the CDR3 gives the full variable domain: ETGVTQSPTHLIKTRGQQVTLRCSSQSGHNTVSWYQQALGQGPQFIFQYYREEENGRGNFPPRFSGLQFPNYSSELNVNALELDDSALYLCASSFNTLQGDGYTFGSGTRLTVV.

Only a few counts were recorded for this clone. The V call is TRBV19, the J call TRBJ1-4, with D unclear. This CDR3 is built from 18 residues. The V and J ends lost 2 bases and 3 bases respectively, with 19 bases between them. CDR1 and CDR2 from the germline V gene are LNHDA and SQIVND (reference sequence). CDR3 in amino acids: CASSIPRNTEAANEKLFF. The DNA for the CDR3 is TGTGCCAGTAGTATACCTAGGAACACGGAGGCGGCTAATGAAAAACTGTTTTTT.

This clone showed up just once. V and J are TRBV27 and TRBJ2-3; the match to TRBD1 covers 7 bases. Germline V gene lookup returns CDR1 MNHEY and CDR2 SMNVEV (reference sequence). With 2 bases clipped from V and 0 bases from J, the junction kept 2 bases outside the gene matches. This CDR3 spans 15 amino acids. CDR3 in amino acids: CASSLTGESTDTQYF. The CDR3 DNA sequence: TGTGCCAGCAGTTTAACAGGGGAAAGCACAGATACGCAGTATTTT.

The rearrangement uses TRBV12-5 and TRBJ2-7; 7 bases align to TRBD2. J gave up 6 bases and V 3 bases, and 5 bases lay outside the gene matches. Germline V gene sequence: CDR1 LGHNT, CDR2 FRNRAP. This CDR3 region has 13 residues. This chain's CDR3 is CASGFSSGGEQYF. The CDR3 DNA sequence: TGTGCTAGTGGTTTCTCTAGCGGTGGCGAGCAGTACTTC. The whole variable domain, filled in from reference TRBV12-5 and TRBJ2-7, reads DARVTQTPRHKVTEMGQEVTMRCQPILGHNTVFWYRQTMMQGLELLAYFRNRAPLDDSGMPKDRFSAEMPDATLATLKIQPSEPRDSAVYFCASGFSSGGEQYFGPGTRLTVT.

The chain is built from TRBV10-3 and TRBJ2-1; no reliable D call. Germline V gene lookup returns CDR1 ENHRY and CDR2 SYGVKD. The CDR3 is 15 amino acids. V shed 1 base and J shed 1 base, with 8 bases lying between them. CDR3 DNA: TGTGCCATCAGTGAGTTTACGCTATCCTACAATGAGCAGTTCTTC. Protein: CAISEFTLSYNEQFF.

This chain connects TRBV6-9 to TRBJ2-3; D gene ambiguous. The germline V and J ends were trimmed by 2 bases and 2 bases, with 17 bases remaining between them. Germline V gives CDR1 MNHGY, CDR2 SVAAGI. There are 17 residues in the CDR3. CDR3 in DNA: TGTGCCAGCAGTTATCATAACCCCACATCACCCACAGATACGCAGTATTTT. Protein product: CASSYHNPTSPTDTQYF.